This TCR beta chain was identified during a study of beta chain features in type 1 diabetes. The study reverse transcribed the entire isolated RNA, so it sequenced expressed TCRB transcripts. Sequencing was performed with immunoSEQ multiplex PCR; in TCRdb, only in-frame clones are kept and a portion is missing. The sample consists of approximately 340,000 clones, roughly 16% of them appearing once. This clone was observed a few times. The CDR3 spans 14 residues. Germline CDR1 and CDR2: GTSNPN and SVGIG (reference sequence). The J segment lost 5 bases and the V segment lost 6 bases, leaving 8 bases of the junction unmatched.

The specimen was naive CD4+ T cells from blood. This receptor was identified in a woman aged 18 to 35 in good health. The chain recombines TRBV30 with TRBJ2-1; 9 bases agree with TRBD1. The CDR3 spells CACNTGGSHNEQFF. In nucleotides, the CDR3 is TGTGCCTGCAATACAGGGGGCTCGCACAATGAGCAGTTCTTC. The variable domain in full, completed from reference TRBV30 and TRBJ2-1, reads SQTIHQWPATLVQPVGSPLSLECTVEGTSNPNLYWYRQAAGRGLQLLFYSVGIGQISSEVPQNLSASRPQDRQFILSSKKLLLSDSGFYLCACNTGGSHNEQFFGPGTRLTVL.